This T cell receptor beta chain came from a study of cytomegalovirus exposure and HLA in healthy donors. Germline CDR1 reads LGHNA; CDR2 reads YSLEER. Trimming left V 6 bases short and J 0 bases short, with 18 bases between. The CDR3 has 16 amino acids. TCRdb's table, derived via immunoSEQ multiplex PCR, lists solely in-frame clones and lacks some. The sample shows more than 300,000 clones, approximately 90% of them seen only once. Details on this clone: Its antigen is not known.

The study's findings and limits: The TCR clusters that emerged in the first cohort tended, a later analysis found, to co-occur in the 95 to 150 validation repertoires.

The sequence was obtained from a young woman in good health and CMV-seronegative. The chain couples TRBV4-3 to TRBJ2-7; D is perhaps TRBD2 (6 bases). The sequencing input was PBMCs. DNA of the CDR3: TGCGCCAGCAGGAGAGATTTGGGCGGGACCTCCTACGAGCAGTACTTC. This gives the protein CASRRDLGGTSYEQYF.